This T cell receptor (beta chain) was sequenced for a study of STAT5B mutations in CD4+ large granular lymphocyte leukemia. Findings and limits, study-wide: TRBV06-family usage was enriched in top patient clones (8/27) versus controls (2/35).

Turning to this clone: Its antigen is currently unknown.

Germline V gives CDR1 GTSNPN, CDR2 SVGIG (reference sequence). This CDR3 is 14 amino acids long. Trimming pared 2 bases from V and 10 bases from J, leaving 15 bases between. This was a survey-level run. Profiled with immunoSEQ multiplex PCR; TCRdb holds only in-frame clones, not every one. The profile covers more than 45,000 clones, with under 80% appearing a single time and more than 1.5% taken by the ten largest. The source is a human donor in good health. The sample taken for sequencing was CD4+ T cells from blood buffy coats. The chain carries TRBV30 and TRBJ1-6; D is possibly TRBD1 (5 bases). CDR3 in amino acids: CAWSPQGGGSPLHF. The CDR3 region has the DNA TGTGCCTGGAGTCCCCAGGGAGGAGGATCACCCCTCCACTTT.